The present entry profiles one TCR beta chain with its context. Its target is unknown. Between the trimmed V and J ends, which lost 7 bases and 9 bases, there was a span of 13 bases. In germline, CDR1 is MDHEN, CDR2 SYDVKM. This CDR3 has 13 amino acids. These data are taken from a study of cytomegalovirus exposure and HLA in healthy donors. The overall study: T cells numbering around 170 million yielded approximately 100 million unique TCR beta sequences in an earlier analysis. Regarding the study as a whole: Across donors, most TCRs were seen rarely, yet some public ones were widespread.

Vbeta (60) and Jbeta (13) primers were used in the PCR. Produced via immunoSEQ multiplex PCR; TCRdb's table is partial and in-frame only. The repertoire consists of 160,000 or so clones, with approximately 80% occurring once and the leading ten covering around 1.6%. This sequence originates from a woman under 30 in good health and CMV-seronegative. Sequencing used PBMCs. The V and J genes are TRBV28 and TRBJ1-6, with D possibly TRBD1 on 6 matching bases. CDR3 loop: CASTDTGSSPLHF. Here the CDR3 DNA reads TGTGCCAGCACTGACACAGGGAGTTCACCCCTCCACTTT.